The source of this T cell receptor (beta chain) is a study of molecular identifiers for immune sequencing clone quantification. In its sample, this clonotype was seen many times. Libraries for naive CD8 T cells, which were made from roughly 21,000 to 960,000 sorted cells, drew on 10%, 30% or 50% of the RNA. With 4 bases removed from V and 2 bases from J, the gap between germline ends came to 13 bases. This CDR3 is built from 15 residues. Germline assignment: CDR1 SEHNR and CDR2 FQNEAQ (reference sequence). In TCRdb, the PCR reads were re-called with MiXCR into one record per CDR3 protein. The sample lists some 650,000 distinct CDR3 sequences; about 20% were seen once.

The chain employs TRBV7-9 and TRBJ2-3; D is uncertain. The sequence derives from a human donor in good health. Some libraries in this study had Jurkat cell RNA spiked in. Sequencing used naive CD8+ T cells from blood, with Jurkat cell RNA spiked in. Subset given: FACS-sorted CD8+CD4-CCR7+CD45RA+ naive T cells. The CDR3 sequence is CASSSPQTTTDTQYF. Written as DNA, the CDR3 is TGTGCCAGCAGCTCCCCGCAAACGACCACAGATACGCAGTATTTT. Full variable domain (rest looked up from reference TRBV7-9 and TRBJ2-3): DTGVSQNPRHKITKRGQNVTFRCDPISEHNRLYWYRQTLGQGPEFLTYFQNEAQLEKSRLLSDRFSAERPKGSFSTLEIQRTEQGDSAMYLCASSSPQTTTDTQYFGPGTRLTVL.